This TCR beta chain was sequenced in a study of control samples from healthy donors and cancer patients (dated by TCRdb to 2019 to 2021). Of note for this clone: It has no known antigen specificity. Nothing much larger sits one base from this clone, and base qualities are not available.

Trimming removed 4 bases from V and 0 bases from J, leaving 13 bases between the germline ends. CDR1 and CDR2, per the germline V gene (reference sequence), are GTSNPN and SVGIG. The CDR3 has 15 amino acids, counting the end cysteine and phenylalanine. Only the CDR3 portion is preserved as DNA: 45 bases, with reading frame beginning at the first base. The library was made by the immunoSEQ multiplex PCR assay. The table was pulled from immuneACCESS by TCRdb, which kept in-frame rearrangements only. Such tables lose some clones; where checked, under half of the loss comes from unresolved V genes, and the rest has no known cause. Within this sample are about 130,000 clones, with over 85% of them counted one time only. Around 6% of the sample comes from the top ten.

The V and J genes are TRBV30 and TRBJ1-3; the D gene is perhaps TRBD1, from 5 matching bases. The material sequenced was blood. This sequence was found in a man aged 18 to 30 in good health. The DNA reads TGTGCCTGGAATGCAGGGCCTCACTCTGGAAACACCATATATTTT. Translated, this is CAWNAGPHSGNTIYF. The variable domain in full, with residues beyond the CDR3 obtained from the reference TRBV30 and TRBJ1-3 genes, is SQTIHQWPATLVQPVGSPLSLECTVEGTSNPNLYWYRQAAGRGLQLLFYSVGIGQISSEVPQNLSASRPQDRQFILSSKKLLLSDSGFYLCAWNAGPHSGNTIYFGEGSWLTVV.